This T cell receptor beta chain derives from a study of tumor and adjacent non-tumor tissue in lung cancer. Turning to the study itself: Aged about 31 to 80 years, patients included 10 men and roughly 5 women with stage I to III disease. Broader study findings: Significantly higher TCR diversity was found in tumor than normal lung. Patients with more diverse tumor TCRs had worse survival.

Three rounds of nested PCR, following a modified ARM-PCR protocol, produced the TCRbeta library. TCRdb ran MiXCR on the multiplex PCR reads and lists one entry per CDR3 protein. The table includes some 95,000 distinct CDR3 sequences, approximately 80% detected once. The template was RNA from unsorted bulk tissue. This non-tumor lung sample came from over 3 cm beyond the tumor edge. The CDR3 runs to 15 residues. CDR1 is MNHEY, CDR2 SVGAGI, per germline. Concerning this clonotype: The antigen remains unidentified. The junction departs from the called germline gene at one end, perhaps through a read error.

Sample: distant non-tumor lung tissue. The genes are TRBV6-5 and TRBJ2-1, with D tentatively TRBD1 or TRBD2 (5 bases each). This TCR was recovered from a man in his 60s with small cell lung cancer. The CDR3 here is CSSSYSGGVYNEQFF. The CDR3, as DNA: TGTTCCAGCAGTTACTCTGGGGGAGTGTACAATGAGCAGTTCTTC.